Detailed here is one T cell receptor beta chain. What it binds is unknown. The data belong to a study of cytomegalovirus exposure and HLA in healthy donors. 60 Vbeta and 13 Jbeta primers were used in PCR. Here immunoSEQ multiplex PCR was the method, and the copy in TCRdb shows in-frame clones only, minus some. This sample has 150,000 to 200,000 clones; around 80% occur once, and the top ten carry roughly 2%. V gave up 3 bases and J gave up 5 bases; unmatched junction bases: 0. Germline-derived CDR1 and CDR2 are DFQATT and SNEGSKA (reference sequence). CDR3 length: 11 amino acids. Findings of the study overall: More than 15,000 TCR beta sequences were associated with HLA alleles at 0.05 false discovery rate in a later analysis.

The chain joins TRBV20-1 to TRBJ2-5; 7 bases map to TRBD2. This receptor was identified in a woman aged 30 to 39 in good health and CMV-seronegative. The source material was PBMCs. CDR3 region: CSARRGETQYF. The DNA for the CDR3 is TGCAGTGCTAGGCGGGGGGAGACCCAGTACTTC.